Following are 3 T cell receptor beta chains from one sample sequenced in a study of blood T cell repertoires in COVID-19. Using immunoSEQ multiplex PCR, the repertoire was profiled, and TCRdb retains in-frame clones only, with some absent. Of some 130,000 clones in the sample, about four fifths were seen once. Sequencing input: peripheral blood. These TCRs come from a woman aged 80 or over with acute or convalescent COVID-19.

The chain has TRBV2 and TRBJ1-1; maybe TRBD1 (5 bases). Germline CDR1 and CDR2: SNHLY and FYNNEI. Between the trimmed V and J ends, which lost 4 bases and 4 bases, there was a span of 7 bases. The CDR3 sequence is 12 residues long. The CDR3, as DNA: TGTGCCAGCAGTGGGACACTCACTGAAGCTTTCTTT. Protein sequence: CASSGTLTEAFF. Complete variable domain (other parts from reference TRBV2 and TRBJ1-1): EPEVTQTPSHQVTQMGQEVILRCVPISNHLYFYWYRQILGQKVEFLVSFYNNEISEKSEIFDDQFSVERPDGSNFTLKIRSTKLEDSAMYFCASSGTLTEAFFGQGTRLTVV.

The chain has TRBV27 and TRBJ2-2; the match to TRBD1 covers 7 bases. Unmatched junction bases numbered 3, after V lost 5 bases and J lost 0 bases. The CDR3 totals 15 residues. CDR1 is MNHEY and CDR2 is SMNVEV in the germline V gene (reference sequence). CDR3 loop: CASSPGTANTGELFF. CDR3 sequence (DNA): TGTGCCAGCAGTCCCGGGACAGCGAACACCGGGGAGCTGTTTTTT.

The chain couples TRBV6-5 to TRBJ2-1, with 10 bases lining up with TRBD1. CDR1 is MNHEY and CDR2 is SVGAGI in the germline V gene. The CDR3 has 14 amino acids. With V trimmed by 4 bases and J by 8 bases, 5 bases remained unmatched. CDR3 amino acids: CASSWPGQGYEQFF. CDR3 nucleotide sequence: TGTGCCAGCAGTTGGCCGGGACAGGGGTATGAGCAGTTCTTC.